Listed below are T cell receptor beta chains from one sample, sequenced in a study of shared clonotypes between healthy human individuals. Generated by immunoSEQ multiplex PCR, the TCRdb table keeps only in-frame clones and is missing some. The table includes approximately 980,000 clones, less than 85% detected once. Sequenced input: memory CD4+ T cells sorted from blood. These receptors all stem from a man between 18 and 29 years old in good health. The CDR3 runs from the conserved cysteine through the conserved F or W. Fields, in order: V gene, D gene, clone size, J gene, CDR3 protein, CDR3 DNA. The D gene is left open where the match is weak. Some rows mark clone size as missing; the rest say once, few, many or name a class of expanded clone.

V gene: TRBV10-3; D gene: TRBD2; clone size: .; J gene: TRBJ2-1; CDR3 protein: CAISLTSGGASYNEQFF; CDR3 DNA: TGTGCCATCAGTCTTACTAGCGGGGGGGCCTCCTACAATGAGCAGTTCTTC
V gene: TRBV7-2; D gene: TRBD2; clone size: few; J gene: TRBJ2-3; CDR3 protein: CASSSGTSQGTDTQYF; CDR3 DNA: TGTGCCAGCAGCTCAGGGACTAGTCAAGGCACAGATACGCAGTATTTT
V gene: TRBV11-2; D gene: .; clone size: .; J gene: TRBJ2-7; CDR3 protein: CASRDTDRKAEQYF; CDR3 DNA: TGTGCCAGCAGGGATACTGACAGGAAGGCCGAGCAGTACTTC
V gene: TRBV5-1; D gene: TRBD2; clone size: .; J gene: TRBJ2-5; CDR3 protein: CASSLGLARETQYF; CDR3 DNA: TGCGCCAGCAGCTTGGGACTAGCGAGAGAGACCCAGTACTTC
V gene: TRBV5-1; D gene: .; clone size: .; J gene: TRBJ2-2; CDR3 protein: CASRQGFTGELFF; CDR3 DNA: TGCGCCAGCAGGCAGGGTTTCACCGGGGAGCTGTTTTTT
V gene: TRBV7-8; D gene: TRBD1; clone size: .; J gene: TRBJ2-7; CDR3 protein: CASSHTPGQGAYEQYF; CDR3 DNA: TGTGCCAGCAGCCACACCCCGGGACAGGGGGCCTACGAGCAGTACTTC
V gene: TRBV5-1; D gene: TRBD1; clone size: few; J gene: TRBJ1-6; CDR3 protein: CASSSGQGGSPLHF; CDR3 DNA: TGCGCCAGCAGCAGTGGACAGGGTGGTTCACCCCTCCACTTT
V gene: TRBV7-9; D gene: TRBD2; clone size: .; J gene: TRBJ2-7; CDR3 protein: CASSLARLAGAYEQYF; CDR3 DNA: TGTGCCAGCAGCTTAGCCCGACTAGCGGGAGCCTACGAGCAGTACTTC
V gene: TRBV7-2; D gene: .; clone size: .; J gene: TRBJ2-1; CDR3 protein: CASSYDNSYNEQFF; CDR3 DNA: TGTGCCAGCAGCTACGACAACTCCTACAATGAGCAGTTCTTC
V gene: TRBV7-7; D gene: TRBD2; clone size: .; J gene: TRBJ2-1; CDR3 protein: CASSWTRFNEQFF; CDR3 DNA: TGTGCTAGCAGCTGGACTAGGTTCAATGAGCAGTTCTTC
V gene: TRBV4-1; D gene: .; clone size: .; J gene: TRBJ1-6; CDR3 protein: CASSQTGLVNSPLHF; CDR3 DNA: TGCGCCAGCAGCCAAACAGGCCTCGTAAATTCACCCCTCCACTTT
V gene: TRBV27; D gene: .; clone size: .; J gene: TRBJ2-5; CDR3 protein: CASSFDGRSQETQYF; CDR3 DNA: TGTGCCAGCAGTTTTGACGGAAGGAGCCAAGAGACCCAGTACTTC
V gene: TRBV6-1; D gene: .; clone size: .; J gene: TRBJ1-2; CDR3 protein: CASSGQTYGYTF; CDR3 DNA: TGTGCCAGCAGTGGACAGACTTATGGCTACACCTTC
V gene: TRBV30; D gene: TRBD2; clone size: .; J gene: TRBJ2-7; CDR3 protein: CAWSVSGRSGTYEQYF; CDR3 DNA: TGTGCCTGGAGTGTAAGCGGGAGGAGTGGGACCTACGAGCAGTACTTC